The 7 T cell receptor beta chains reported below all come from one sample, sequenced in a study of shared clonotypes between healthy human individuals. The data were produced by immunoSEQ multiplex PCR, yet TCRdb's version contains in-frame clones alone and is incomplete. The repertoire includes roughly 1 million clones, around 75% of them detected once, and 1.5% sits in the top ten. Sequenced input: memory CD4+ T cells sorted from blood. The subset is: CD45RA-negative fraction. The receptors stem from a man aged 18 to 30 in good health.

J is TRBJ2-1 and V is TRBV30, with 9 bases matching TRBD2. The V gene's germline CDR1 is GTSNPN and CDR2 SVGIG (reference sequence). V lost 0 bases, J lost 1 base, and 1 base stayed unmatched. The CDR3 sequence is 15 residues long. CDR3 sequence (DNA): TGTGCCTGGAGTGTAGCGGGGGGTTCCTACAATGAGCAGTTCTTC. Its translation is CAWSVAGGSYNEQFF.

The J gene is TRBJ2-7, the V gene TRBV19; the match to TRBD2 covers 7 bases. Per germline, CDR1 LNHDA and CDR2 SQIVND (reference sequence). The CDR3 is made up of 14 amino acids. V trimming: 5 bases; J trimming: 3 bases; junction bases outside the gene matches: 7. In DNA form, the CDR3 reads TGTGCCAGTAGTTTATCTGGGGGGGGCTACGAGCAGTACTTC. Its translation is CASSLSGGGYEQYF. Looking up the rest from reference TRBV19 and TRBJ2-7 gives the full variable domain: DGGITQSPKYLFRKEGQNVTLSCEQNLNHDAMYWYRQDPGQGLRLIYYSQIVNDFQKGDIAEGYSVSREKKESFPLTVTSAQKNPTAFYLCASSLSGGGYEQYFGPGTRLTVT.

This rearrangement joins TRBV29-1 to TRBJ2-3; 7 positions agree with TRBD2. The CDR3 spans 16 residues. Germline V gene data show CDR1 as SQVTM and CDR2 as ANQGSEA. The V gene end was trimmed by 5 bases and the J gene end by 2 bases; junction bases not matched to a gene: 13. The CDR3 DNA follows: TGCAGCGTTCCTCGGACTAGTCGAGGACACACAGATACGCAGTATTTT. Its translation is CSVPRTSRGHTDTQYF.

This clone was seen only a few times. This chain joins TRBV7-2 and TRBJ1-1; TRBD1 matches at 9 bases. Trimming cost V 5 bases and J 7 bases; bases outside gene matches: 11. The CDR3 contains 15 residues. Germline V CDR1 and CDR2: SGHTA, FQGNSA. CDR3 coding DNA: TGTGCCAGCAGCCAAGGCAGGACAGGGGCCAGTGAAGCTTTCTTT. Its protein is CASSQGRTGASEAFF.

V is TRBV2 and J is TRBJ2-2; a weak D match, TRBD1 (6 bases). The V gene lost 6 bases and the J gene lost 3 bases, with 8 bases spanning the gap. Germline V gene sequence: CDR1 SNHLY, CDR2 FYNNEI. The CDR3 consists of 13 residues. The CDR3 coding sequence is TGTGCCAGCAGGTGGACAGACACCGGGGAGCTGTTTTTT. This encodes CASRWTDTGELFF.

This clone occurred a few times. The CDR3 region has the DNA TGCAGCACGAAGACAGGGACCGGCACAGATACGCAGTATTTT. Protein sequence: CSTKTGTGTDTQYF. The genes are TRBV29-1 and TRBJ2-3; 7 bases are shared with TRBD1. The V and J ends lost 8 bases and 1 base, in that order; junction bases with no gene match: 9. The CDR3 length is 14 residues. Germline V gene sequence: CDR1 SQVTM, CDR2 ANQGSEA.

CDR3 loop: CASSSPGGSTNEKLFF. DNA of the CDR3: TGTGCCAGCAGTTCACCGGGTGGTTCAACTAATGAAAAACTGTTTTTT. The chain is built from TRBV6-5 and TRBJ1-4; no clear D. The CDR3 is 16 amino acids. The V and J ends lost 4 bases and 0 bases respectively, with 12 bases between them. CDR1 is MNHEY and CDR2 is SVGAGI in the germline V gene.